Listed below are T cell receptor beta chains from one sample, sequenced in a study of post-analysis software for immune sequencing data. MiXCR was run by TCRdb on the PCR reads, yielding one entry per CDR3 protein. The sample carries about 540,000 distinct CDR3 sequences, 30% to 40% recorded once. Sequencing input: blood. The receptors were gathered from a girl aged 2-17 years with multiple sclerosis. CDR3s include the opening cysteine and the closing phenylalanine or tryptophan. A D gene is named only where the DNA matches it firmly. Where a row states a size, it is once, few, many or the class of an expanded clone; other rows omit it.

>-|TRBJ2-1|TRBV29-1|-
TGTAGCGCACGGGCGTGGGATGAGCAGTTCTTC
CSARAWDEQFF
>-|TRBJ2-6|TRBV12-3/TRBV12-4|-
TGTGCCAGCAGATTGACCTTCTCTGGGGCCAACGTCCTGACTTTC
CASRLTFSGANVLTF
>few|TRBJ2-6|TRBV6-5|-
TGTGCCAGCGAACCCTTGTCTGGGGCCAACGTCCTGACTTTC
CASEPLSGANVLTF
>-|TRBJ2-2|TRBV29-1|-
TGCAGCGCTAGGGACTGGGGGAATGGCGGGGAGCTGTTTTTT
CSARDWGNGGELFF
>few|TRBJ2-1|TRBV10-3|TRBD2
TGTGCCATCAGTGGACGGGGGGGCCTCAATGAGCAGTTCTTC
CAISGRGGLNEQFF
>-|TRBJ2-7|TRBV10-3|-
TGTGCCATCAGTGATGCGGACGGATACGAGCAGTACTTC
CAISDADGYEQYF
>-|TRBJ1-4|TRBV19|TRBD1
TGTGCCACACAAATTGCCGGGACAGGGGAAGGAAATGAAAAACTGTTTTTT
CATQIAGTGEGNEKLFF
>few|TRBJ2-3|TRBV11-2|-
TGTGCCAGCAGCTCGCCCGCCGGGTACACAGATACGCAGTATTTT
CASSSPAGYTDTQYF
>-|TRBJ1-5|TRBV7-9|-
TGTGCCAGCAGCTTAGGGATTGGGTCCCCCCACAATCAGCCCCAGCATTTT
CASSLGIGSPHNQPQHF
>few|TRBJ2-5|TRBV9|-
TGTGCCAGCAGCGCCCGGGACCGAGGACTCCAAGAGACCCAGTACTTC
CASSARDRGLQETQYF
>-|TRBJ1-1|TRBV14|-
TGTGCCAGCAGCCACCTAACAGGGAGTACTGAAGCTTTCTTT
CASSHLTGSTEAFF
>few|TRBJ2-7|TRBV6-1|TRBD1
TGTGCCAGCAGTGAAGGCGCGACAGGGGGCATATACGAGCAGTACTTC
CASSEGATGGIYEQYF
>few|TRBJ2-4|TRBV2|-
TGTGCCAGCAGTGTCGGACAGAAAAACATTCAGTACTTC
CASSVGQKNIQYF
>once|TRBJ2-7|TRBV24-1|-
TGTGCCACCAGTGATTTGGCAGGGGTTTCCTACAATGAGCAGTACTTC
CATSDLAGVSYNEQYF
>-|TRBJ2-7|TRBV4-1|-
TGCGCCAGCAGCCAAGTGGTCGGGACGGCCCTTTACGAGCAGTACTTC
CASSQVVGTALYEQYF
>few|TRBJ2-5|TRBV10-3|TRBD2
TGTGCCGTGTCCGGGACTAGCCAAGAGACCCAGTACTTC
CAVSGTSQETQYF
>-|TRBJ1-2|TRBV5-1|TRBD1
TGCGCCAGCAGGACAGGGACGTCGAACTATGGCTACACCTTC
CASRTGTSNYGYTF
>few|TRBJ1-6|TRBV5-1|-
TGCGCCAGCAGCTTGGCAACCGGGACGAATAATTCACCCCTCCACTTT
CASSLATGTNNSPLHF
>few|TRBJ2-1|TRBV18|-
TGTGCCAGCTCACCGTCCCAGAGCTCCTACAATGAGCAGTTCTTC
CASSPSQSSYNEQFF
>many|TRBJ2-7|TRBV12-3/TRBV12-4|-
TGTGCCAGCAGTTTAACCACAGCCAACTACGAGCAGTACTTC
CASSLTTANYEQYF
>-|TRBJ2-1|TRBV20-1|TRBD1
TGCAGTGCTCTGTCCACAGGGGATAAGTTGGATAATGAGCAGTTCTTC
CSALSTGDKLDNEQFF
>few|TRBJ1-1|TRBV10-3|-
TGTGCCATCAGTGATAGCGGAGACTTTGAAGCTTTCTTT
CAISDSGDFEAFF
>few|TRBJ1-4|TRBV6-1|-
TGTGCCAGCAGTGAAGTCCGGGCCTTTCATGAAAAACTGTTTTTT
CASSEVRAFHEKLFF
>few|TRBJ1-2|TRBV12-3/TRBV12-4|-
TGTGCCAGCAGCGCTTTAGGAGGGAAGGCTGGCTACACCTTC
CASSALGGKAGYTF
>-|TRBJ2-1|TRBV5-1|-
TGCGCCAGCACCCGCGGAGGGGGCGCGATGAGTGAGCAGTTCTTC
CASTRGGGAMSEQFF
>-|TRBJ2-4|TRBV7-2|-
TGTGCCAGCAGCCCTGCCCTAGCCAAAAACATTCAGTACTTC
CASSPALAKNIQYF
>few|TRBJ2-3|TRBV9|-
TGTGCCATCAATGGGTCGAGCACAGATACGCAGTATTTT
CAINGSSTDTQYF
>-|TRBJ2-7|TRBV12-3/TRBV12-4|-
TGTGCCAGCGGTAGGGAACCACCAGGCGAGCAGTACTTC
CASGREPPGEQYF
>-|TRBJ2-5|TRBV7-6|-
TGTGCCAGCAGCTTTACCAGAACAGCTCAAGAGACCCAGTACTTC
CASSFTRTAQETQYF
>few|TRBJ2-2|TRBV28|-
TGTGCCAGCAGTGATCGGGACTGGCACACCGGGGAGCTGTTTTTT
CASSDRDWHTGELFF
>few|TRBJ2-2|TRBV21-1|-
TGTGCCAGCAGCAAAGAAGGGTTGGAGACAGGTCTTAATGGGAACACCGGGGAGCTGTTTTTT
CASSKEGLETGLNGNTGELFF
>few|TRBJ2-3|TRBV12-3/TRBV12-4|TRBD1
TGTGCCAGCAGTCAGGACAGGCTGTGGGATACGCAGTATTTT
CASSQDRLWDTQYF
>few|TRBJ2-7|TRBV29-1|TRBD1
TGCAGCGTTGGGCGGACAGGAAGCTCCTACGAGCAGTACTTC
CSVGRTGSSYEQYF